This is a list of T cell receptor beta chains from one sample in a study of cytomegalovirus exposure and HLA in healthy donors. Some clones are missing from TCRdb's copy, which holds only in-frame ones; the method was immunoSEQ multiplex PCR. The table includes around 190,000 clones, 65% to 80% detected once. Sequences were obtained from PBMCs. These receptors originate from a woman aged 40 to 49 in good health and CMV-seronegative. Both conserved end residues are trimmed from each CDR3. The order of the fields is CDR3 protein, J gene, V gene.

ASSFQGGAEKLF | TRBJ1-4 | TRBV5-4
ASSYHFPSGKPDTQY | TRBJ2-3 | TRBV6-8
ASSQETGRSTEAF | TRBJ1-1 | TRBV4-3
ASSPGGTGELF | TRBJ2-2 | TRBV5-1
SVAGGDNQPQH | TRBJ1-5 | TRBV29-1
SVEGGPSGANVLT | TRBJ2-6 | TRBV29-1
ASSQGDRGRRNEQF | TRBJ2-1 | TRBV14
ASSLALRGRFTNEQF | TRBJ2-1 | TRBV11-1
ASRVAGGKETQY | TRBJ2-5 | TRBV19
SAWTGGGQPQH | TRBJ1-5 | TRBV29-1
ASPPGVAGGETQY | TRBJ2-5 | TRBV7-9